This T cell receptor (beta chain) emerged from a study of cytomegalovirus exposure and HLA in healthy donors (dated by TCRdb to the late 2010s). For the wider study: An earlier analysis of a few hundred of the donors reported 276 Gb of sequence data and roughly 120 million unique TCR beta sequences obtained from about 200 million T cells. The study combined high-throughput TCR immunosequencing, statistical association of individual TCRs with disease status, and machine learning to predict cytomegalovirus infection status. In an earlier analysis of several hundred of the donors, high-throughput TCR beta sequencing was used to judge whether each TCR beta V gene segment behaved as functional or pseudogenic. HLA typing included class I and class II loci at four-digit resolution. An early release covering 550 to 700 HLA-typed donors comprised about 290 gigabases of sequencing data and around 86 million unique TCR sequences. Rather than drawing on any new phenotypic data, the later analysis identified candidate immune exposures from TCR beta sequences and the way those sequences occurred across donors. A later analysis re-analyzed previously published TCR beta repertoires from roughly 690 donors and added high-resolution HLA genotyping to study TCR occurrence patterns. Alongside the repertoire data, information on donor age, sex, ethnicity and CMV serostatus was compiled. Because of strong linkage in the cohort, roughly five DR-DQ haplotypes were treated as single units for association and clustering. Among the roughly 390 genotyped donors, about 85% belonged to the genetic ancestry cluster associated with self-reported Caucasian donors. Along with the roughly 700-subject first cohort, a separate validation cohort of over 90 different subjects was used. Every repertoire in the discovery cohort had been generated on one and the same sequencing platform. Among some 400 genotyped donors of the cohort, an average of approximately 240,000 unique TCR beta nucleotide sequences were sequenced per donor, about a sixth of them non-productive. The study aimed to test whether cataloging public T cell receptors could reveal signatures of past pathogen exposure. In a later genetic analysis, genome-wide SNP genotypes for about three fifths of the roughly 670 donors were used, and that subset was treated as a discovery cohort. The study used immunosequencing to profile the T cell repertoires of about 670 subjects and linked those repertoires to cytomegalovirus serostatus. Typing coverage differed by locus: A, B, C, DRB1 and DQB1 were typed in roughly 629-640 donors, DQA1 in 522, DPA1 in around 610, and DPB1 in 472. The research as a whole found: The presence/absence analyses assumed that sequencing depth was roughly uniform across donors, and that assumption may not be true. Some IMGT-functional V segments, including TRBV6-2 and TRBV6-3, could not be told apart with the 87-base-pair reads, so those segments were excluded. Most TCR sequences were observed very rarely across donors, whereas some public TCRs were present in many individuals. When HLA alleles, especially DR and DQ, strongly co-occurred, attributing TCR associations to individual alleles was difficult. A group of highly shared sequence variants was considered likely to be a technical artifact of the sequencing pipeline. A further reported finding was that TCR beta sequences accurately predicted the HLA-A and HLA-B alleles for most subjects in the first cohort. A later analysis associated about 17,000 TCR beta sequences with specific HLA alleles at a false discovery rate of 0.05. The study gave a list of under 200 TCR beta chains associated with cytomegalovirus. Linkage disequilibrium might explain the correlated functional status among segregating V segments, but an unknown experimental factor could not be excluded. According to a later genetic analysis, donors in an Asian-associated ancestry cluster had fewer N-insertions in productive TCRs than the approximately 670-donor mean. Cytomegalovirus status was reported to be diagnosed by the classifier with high specificity and sensitivity in both the original and validation cohorts. Immune exposure information for the cohort was limited to CMV serostatus. Most CMV-associated TCR beta chains appeared to be HLA-restricted in a later analysis, and the HLA associations seemed to be driven largely by CMV exposure. Three of the identified cytomegalovirus-associated TCR beta chains were confirmed in vitro to be specific for cytomegalovirus antigens. A later genetic analysis associated a missense DCLRE1C variant with V-gene and J-gene trimming of TCR beta chains, and an independent cohort replicated the association. Because HLA typing was unavailable for some donors at each locus, only the typed subset was used in association tests. In a later analysis, several top co-occurrence clusters were reported to appear linked to parvovirus B19, influenza, CMV and Epstein-Barr virus. A later analysis found that TCR association rates varied across HLA loci, with DRB1 alleles showing the most associated TCRs and HLA-C alleles the fewest. In this cohort, only TCR beta chains were sequenced, and detectable features were limited by the absence of alpha or paired-chain data. The authors suggested that the approach could potentially be extended to other disease states and immunological phenotypes. A later analysis found that HLA-associated TCR beta chains were more clonally expanded and had lower generation probabilities than equally common non-associated chains. The earlier analysis of approximately 560 of the donors excluded approximately 17 rarely observed V segments, including chromosome 9 orphons, because counts were too low. In an earlier analysis of fewer than 700 of the donors, most TCR beta V segments appeared in productive rearrangements about 87% or about 30% of the time, broadly matching IMGT annotations.

The cohort consisted of hundreds of healthy bone marrow donors. At the time of sampling, all cohort members were nominally healthy, though unrecorded immune exposures were likely present. The donor tested CMV seronegative, placing the donor among the 352 seronegative members of the cohort. A peripheral blood sample was collected from each donor, and TCR beta sequencing was performed on peripheral blood mononuclear cells. Genomic DNA was extracted from the blood cell samples with the Qiagen DNeasy Blood Extraction Kit. Library preparation used the immunoSEQ multiplex PCR assay. The multiplex PCR relied on a mix of 60 forward primers for TCR Vbeta segments and 13 reverse primers for TCR Jbeta segments. A multiplex PCR assay on genomic DNA amplified the CDR3 region of rearranged TCR beta genes. The Illumina HiSeq System was used to sequence the amplified TCR beta libraries as 87-base-pair reads. On the study's bioinformatics: A later analysis tallied tens of millions of unique TCR beta chains across the 700 or so repertoires, and approximately 9.9 million of those chains were shared by two or more donors. Raw reads were error-corrected and collapsed into unique sequences by a nearest-neighbor algorithm in which closely related sequences were merged to remove PCR and sequencing errors. V, D and J gene segments were assigned by aligning CDR3 sequences to IMGT reference sequences. For a sequence to be retained, a match of at least six nucleotides was required to both a V gene segment and a J gene segment. Rearrangements were classified as productive when the CDR3 lacked stop codons and remained in frame with V and J, and all other rearrangements were classified as non-productive. CDR3 was defined by IMGT convention, running from the second conserved V-encoded cysteine to the conserved J-encoded phenylalanine. In an earlier analysis of around 600 of the donors, sequences lacking an unambiguous match to a single V gene segment were excluded. An earlier analysis of almost 600 of the donors classified V segments as functional when productive rearrangements were above 56.7% and as segregating when the standard deviation between donors was above 5%. A statistical classification framework was built for diagnosing cytomegalovirus status from the catalog of TCR beta chain sequences. In a later analysis, V and J genes were assigned by comparing TCR nucleotide sequences against IMGT/GENE-DB human TR gene sequences. Using the TCRdist pipeline, a later analysis assigned CDR3 sequences along with most-parsimonious VDJ recombination scenarios. In a later analysis, each TCR beta chain was defined by its CDR3 amino acid sequence together with its V-gene family, and reads without a unique V-gene family were excluded. In a later analysis, a few hundred highly shared, low-generation-probability nucleotide sequences were removed to address suspected cross-contamination and a sequencing artifact. A later analysis calculated a clonal expansion index for each public chain from normalized within-repertoire ranks of inferred template counts. In a later analysis, generation probabilities were computed using a VDJ recombination model fitted to out-of-frame rearrangements, and the results were checked against IGoR. A later analysis scored TCR-TCR, TCR-HLA and TCR-CMV co-occurrence with hypergeometric tests, applying a repertoire-size bias correction to TCR pairs. A later analysis estimated false discovery rates by permuting HLA or CMV assignments 20 times. A later analysis grouped co-occurring TCRs with DBSCAN, adding TCRdist sequence similarity when clustering within HLA-allele-positive subsets. Repertoires with fewer than 30,000 or more than 120,000 public chains, plus five repertoires with anomalous nucleotide sharing, were excluded from co-occurrence clustering. The table was pulled from immuneACCESS by TCRdb, which kept in-frame rearrangements only. Such tables lose some clones; where checked, under half of the loss comes from unresolved V genes, and the rest has no known cause. Clone size and V and J calls were adopted from that table, with D and trimming inferred from the DNA. Here the sample has under 200,000 clones; about 81% occur a single time. 0.8% of the sample is taken by the ten largest.

This clone was counted once. The specificity of this receptor is unknown. Nothing much larger sits one base from this clone, and base qualities are not available. V is pared back by 0 bases and J by 3 bases, with 6 bases lying between the germline termini. The CDR3 starts with the cysteine, ends with the phenylalanine, and has 13 residues. Only CDR3 DNA is held: 39 bases, read in frame from base 1. The germline V gene (reference sequence) specifies SEHNR as CDR1 and FQNEAQ as CDR2. The source is a woman aged 18 to 35 in good health and CMV-seronegative. The chain is assembled from TRBV7-9 and TRBJ2-7, with the D gene uncertain. Input material: PBMCs. The CDR3 amino acid sequence is: CASSLALYYEQYF. The nucleotide sequence reads as follows: TGTGCCAGCAGCTTAGCGTTATACTACGAGCAGTACTTC.